The source of this T cell receptor beta chain is a study of cytomegalovirus exposure and HLA in healthy donors. The germline gives CDR1 SGHRS, CDR2 YFSETQ. The CDR3 has 14 amino acids. The V end was cut by 4 bases, the J end by 8 bases, with 13 bases between. The PCR was carried out with 60 Vbeta primers and 13 Jbeta primers. Profiling relied on immunoSEQ multiplex PCR, and the TCRdb table lists in-frame clones only, not all of them. The sample data list roughly 62,000 clones. The sequence was obtained from a woman between 18 and 29 years old in good health and CMV-seronegative. Material: PBMCs. The chain is built from TRBV5-1 and TRBJ1-6; D is perhaps TRBD1 (6 bases). CDR3 sequence: CASSAQGRDSPLHF. The CDR3, as DNA: TGCGCCAGCAGCGCACAGGGTAGGGATTCACCCCTCCACTTT.